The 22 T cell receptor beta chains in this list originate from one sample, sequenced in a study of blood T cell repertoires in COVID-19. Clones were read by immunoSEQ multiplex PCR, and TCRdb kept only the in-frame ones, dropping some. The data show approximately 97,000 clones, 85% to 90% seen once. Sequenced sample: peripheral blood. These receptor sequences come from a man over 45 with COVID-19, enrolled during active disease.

The chain's CDR3 is CASSNLPDSPLGTDTQYF. The CDR3 DNA follows: TGTGCCAGCAGCAATCTTCCCGACAGCCCCCTTGGCACAGATACGCAGTATTTT. J is TRBJ2-3 and V is TRBV9, with D tentatively TRBD1 (5 bases). Trimming stripped 4 bases from V and 1 base from J, with 22 bases between. This CDR3 spans 18 amino acids. The V gene's germline CDR1 is SGDLS and CDR2 YYNGEE.

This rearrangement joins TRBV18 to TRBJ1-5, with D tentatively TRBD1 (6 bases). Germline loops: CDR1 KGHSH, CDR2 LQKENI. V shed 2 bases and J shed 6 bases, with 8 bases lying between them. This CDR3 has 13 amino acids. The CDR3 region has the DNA TGTGCCAGCTCACCAGGGGGCTTTCAGCCCCAGCATTTT. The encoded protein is CASSPGGFQPQHF. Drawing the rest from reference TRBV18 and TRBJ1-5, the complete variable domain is NAGVMQNPRHLVRRRGQEARLRCSPMKGHSHVYWYRQLPEEGLKFMVYLQKENIIDESGMPKERFSAEFPKEGPSILRIQQVVRGDSAAYFCASSPGGFQPQHFGDGTRLSIL.

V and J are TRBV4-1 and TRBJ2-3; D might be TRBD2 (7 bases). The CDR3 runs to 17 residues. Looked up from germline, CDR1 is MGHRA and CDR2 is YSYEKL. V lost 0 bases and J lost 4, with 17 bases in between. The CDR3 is CASSQDGGGGGADTQYF. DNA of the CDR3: TGCGCCAGCAGCCAAGATGGGGGCGGCGGGGGTGCAGATACGCAGTATTTT.

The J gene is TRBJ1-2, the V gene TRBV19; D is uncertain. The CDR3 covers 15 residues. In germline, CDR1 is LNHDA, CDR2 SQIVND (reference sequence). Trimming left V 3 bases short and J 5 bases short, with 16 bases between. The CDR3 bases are TGTGCCAGTAGTATTGTTGGCACCCCGGGGTATGGCTACACCTTC. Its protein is CASSIVGTPGYGYTF.

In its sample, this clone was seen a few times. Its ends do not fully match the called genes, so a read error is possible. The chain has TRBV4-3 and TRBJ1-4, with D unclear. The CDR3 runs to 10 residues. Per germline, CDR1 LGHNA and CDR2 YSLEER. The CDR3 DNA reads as TGCGCCAGCAGCCAAGATCGAGGTCTATTT. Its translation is CASSQDRGLF.

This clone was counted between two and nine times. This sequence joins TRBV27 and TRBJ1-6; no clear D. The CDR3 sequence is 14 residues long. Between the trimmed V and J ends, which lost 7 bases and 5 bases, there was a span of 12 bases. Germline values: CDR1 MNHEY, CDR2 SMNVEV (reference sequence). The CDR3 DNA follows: TGTGCCAGCAAGCGGGGAGGGCATAATTCACCCCTCCACTTT. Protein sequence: CASKRGGHNSPLHF.

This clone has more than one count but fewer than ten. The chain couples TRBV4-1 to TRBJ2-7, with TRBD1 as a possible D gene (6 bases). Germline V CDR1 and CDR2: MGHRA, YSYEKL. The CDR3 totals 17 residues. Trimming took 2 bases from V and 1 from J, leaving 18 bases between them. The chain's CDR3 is CASSQKADRILSYEQYF. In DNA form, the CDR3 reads TGCGCCAGCAGCCAAAAAGCTGACAGGATTCTTTCCTACGAGCAGTACTTC.

This CDR3 reads CASSPGQVPNYGYTF. The CDR3 coding sequence is TGCGCCAGCAGCCCTGGACAGGTCCCTAACTATGGCTACACCTTC. This rearrangement joins TRBV5-1 to TRBJ1-2; the match to TRBD1 covers 7 bases. The CDR3 is made up of 15 amino acids. Germline V gene data show CDR1 as SGHRS and CDR2 as YFSETQ. V was pared by 4 bases and J by 0 bases, with 6 bases of the junction left unmatched.

CDR3 protein: CATSGGTGSLPQHF. Here the CDR3 DNA reads TGTGCCACCAGTGGGGGGACAGGGTCCCTGCCCCAGCATTTT. V is TRBV24-1 and J is TRBJ1-5; 9 nucleotides match TRBD1. Germline loops: CDR1 KGHDR, CDR2 SFDVKD. CDR3 length equals 14 residues. Trimming at V came to 5 bases and at J to 9 bases, leaving 7 bases not matched to a gene.

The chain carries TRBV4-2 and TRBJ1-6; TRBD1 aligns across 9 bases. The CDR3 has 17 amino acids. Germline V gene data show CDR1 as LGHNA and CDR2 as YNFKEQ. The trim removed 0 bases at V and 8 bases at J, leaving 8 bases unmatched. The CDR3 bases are TGTGCCAGCAGCCAAGATGTCGGGACAGGGTTTGATTCACCCCTCCACTTT. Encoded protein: CASSQDVGTGFDSPLHF.

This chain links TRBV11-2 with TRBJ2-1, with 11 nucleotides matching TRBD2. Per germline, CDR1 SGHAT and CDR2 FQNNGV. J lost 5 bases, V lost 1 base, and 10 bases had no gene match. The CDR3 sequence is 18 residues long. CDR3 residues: CASSLAVFLGLADNEQFF. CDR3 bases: TGTGCCAGCAGCTTAGCAGTGTTTTTGGGACTAGCGGACAATGAGCAGTTCTTC.

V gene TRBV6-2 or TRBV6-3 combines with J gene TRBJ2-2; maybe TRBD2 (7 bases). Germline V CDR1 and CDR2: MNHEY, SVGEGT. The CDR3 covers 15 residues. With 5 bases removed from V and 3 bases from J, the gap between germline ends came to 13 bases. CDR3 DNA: TGTGCCAGCAGTCAGGCGGGGGCGGACACCGGGGAGCTGTTTTTT. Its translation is CASSQAGADTGELFF.

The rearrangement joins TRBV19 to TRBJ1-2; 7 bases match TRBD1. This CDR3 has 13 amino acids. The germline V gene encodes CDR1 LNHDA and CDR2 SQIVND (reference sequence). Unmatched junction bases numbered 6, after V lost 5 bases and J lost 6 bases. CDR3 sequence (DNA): TGTGCCAGTAGTCAGACAGGGATCCATGGCTACACCTTC. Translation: CASSQTGIHGYTF.

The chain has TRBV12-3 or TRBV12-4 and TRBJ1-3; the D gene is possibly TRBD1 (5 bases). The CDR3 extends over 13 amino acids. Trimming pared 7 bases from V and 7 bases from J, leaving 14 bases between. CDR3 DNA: TGTGCCAGCAAGGTTAGGGGTGGGAACACCATATATTTT. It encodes CASKVRGGNTIYF.

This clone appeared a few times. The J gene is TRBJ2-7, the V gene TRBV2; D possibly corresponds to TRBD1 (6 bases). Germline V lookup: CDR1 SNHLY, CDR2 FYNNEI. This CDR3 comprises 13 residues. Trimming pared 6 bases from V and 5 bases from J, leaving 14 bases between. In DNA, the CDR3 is TGTGCCAGCAGGGCAGGGACAAGTAACGAGCAGTACTTC. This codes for CASRAGTSNEQYF.

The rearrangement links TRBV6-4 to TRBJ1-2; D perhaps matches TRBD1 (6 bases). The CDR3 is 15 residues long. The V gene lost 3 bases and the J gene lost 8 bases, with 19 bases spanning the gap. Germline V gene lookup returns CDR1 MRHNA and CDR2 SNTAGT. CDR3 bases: TGTGCCAGCAGTGAGCTACAGGGCGCCCCGGGGGGCTACACCTTC. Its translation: CASSELQGAPGGYTF.

CDR3 in DNA: TGTGCCAGCAGCCTCGGTGGTGAGCAGTTCTTC. Its protein product is CASSLGGEQFF. The chain combines TRBV9 with TRBJ2-1; D gene unclear. Germline CDR1 reads SGDLS; CDR2 reads YYNGEE. Trimming removed 4 bases at V and 9 bases at J, with 8 bases between. This CDR3 contains 11 residues.

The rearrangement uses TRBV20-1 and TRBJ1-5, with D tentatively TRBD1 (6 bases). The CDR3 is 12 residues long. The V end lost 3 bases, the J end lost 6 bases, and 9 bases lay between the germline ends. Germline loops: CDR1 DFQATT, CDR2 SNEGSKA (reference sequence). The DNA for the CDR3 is TGCAGTGCTAGTACAGGGAGTCAGCCCCAGCATTTT. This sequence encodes CSASTGSQPQHF.

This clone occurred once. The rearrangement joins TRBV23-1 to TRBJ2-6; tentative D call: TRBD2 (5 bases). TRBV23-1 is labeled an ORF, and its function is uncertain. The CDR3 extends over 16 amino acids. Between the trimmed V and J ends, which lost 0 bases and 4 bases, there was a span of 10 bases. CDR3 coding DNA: TGCGCCAGCAGTCAATCGAGGGTTTCCGGGGCCAACGTCCTGACTTTC. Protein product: CASSQSRVSGANVLTF.

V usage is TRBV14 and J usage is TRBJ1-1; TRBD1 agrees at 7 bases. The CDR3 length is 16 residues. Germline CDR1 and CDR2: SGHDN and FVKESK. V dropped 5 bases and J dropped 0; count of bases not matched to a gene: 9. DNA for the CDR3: TGTGCCAGCAGCGAGACCGGGACAGCCTTGAACACTGAAGCTTTCTTT. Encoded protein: CASSETGTALNTEAFF.

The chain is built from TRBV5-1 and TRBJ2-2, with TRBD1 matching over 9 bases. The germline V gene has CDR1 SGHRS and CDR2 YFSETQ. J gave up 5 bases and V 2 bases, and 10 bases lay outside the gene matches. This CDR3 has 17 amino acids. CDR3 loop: CASSLAATGGGTGELFF. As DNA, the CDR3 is TGCGCCAGCAGCTTAGCCGCAACAGGGGGCGGGACCGGGGAGCTGTTTTTT.

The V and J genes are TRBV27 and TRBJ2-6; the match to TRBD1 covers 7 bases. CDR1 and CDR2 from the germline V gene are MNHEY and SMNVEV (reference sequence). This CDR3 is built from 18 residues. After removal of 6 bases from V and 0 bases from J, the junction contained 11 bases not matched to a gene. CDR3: CASSRAEGANSGANVLTF. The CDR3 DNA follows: TGTGCCAGCAGCCGAGCAGAGGGGGCCAACTCTGGGGCCAACGTCCTGACTTTC. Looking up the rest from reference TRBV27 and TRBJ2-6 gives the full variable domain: EAQVTQNPRYLITVTGKKLTVTCSQNMNHEYMSWYRQDPGLGLRQIYYSMNVEVTDKGDVPEGYKVSRKEKRNFPLILESPSPNQTSLYFCASSRAEGANSGANVLTFGAGSRLTVL.